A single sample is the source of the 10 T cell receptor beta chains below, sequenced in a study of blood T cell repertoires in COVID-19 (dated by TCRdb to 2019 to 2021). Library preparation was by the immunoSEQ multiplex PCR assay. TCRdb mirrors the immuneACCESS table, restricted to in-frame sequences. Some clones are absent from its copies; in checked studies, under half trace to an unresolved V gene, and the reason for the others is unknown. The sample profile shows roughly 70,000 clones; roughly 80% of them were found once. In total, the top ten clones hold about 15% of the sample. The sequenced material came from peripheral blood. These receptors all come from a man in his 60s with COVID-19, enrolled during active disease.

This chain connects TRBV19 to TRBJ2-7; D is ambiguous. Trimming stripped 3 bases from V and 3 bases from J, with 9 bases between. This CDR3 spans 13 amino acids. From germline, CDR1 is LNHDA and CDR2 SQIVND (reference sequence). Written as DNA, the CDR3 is TGTGCCAGTAGTATGGTGGAGAACTACGAGCAGTACTTC. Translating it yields CASSMVENYEQYF. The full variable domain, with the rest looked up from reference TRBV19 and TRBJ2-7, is DGGITQSPKYLFRKEGQNVTLSCEQNLNHDAMYWYRQDPGQGLRLIYYSQIVNDFQKGDIAEGYSVSREKKESFPLTVTSAQKNPTAFYLCASSMVENYEQYFGPGTRLTVT.

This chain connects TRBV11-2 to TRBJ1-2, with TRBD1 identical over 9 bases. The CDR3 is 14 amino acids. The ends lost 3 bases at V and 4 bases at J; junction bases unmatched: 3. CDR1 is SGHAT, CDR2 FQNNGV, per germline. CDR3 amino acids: CASSFAGQGYGYTF. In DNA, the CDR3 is TGTGCCAGCAGCTTCGCGGGACAGGGCTATGGCTACACCTTC. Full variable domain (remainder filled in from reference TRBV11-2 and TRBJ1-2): EAGVAQSPRYKIIEKRQSVAFWCNPISGHATLYWYQQILGQGPKLLIQFQNNGVVDDSQLPKDRFSAERLKGVDSTLKIQPAKLEDSAVYLCASSFAGQGYGYTFGSGTRLTVV.

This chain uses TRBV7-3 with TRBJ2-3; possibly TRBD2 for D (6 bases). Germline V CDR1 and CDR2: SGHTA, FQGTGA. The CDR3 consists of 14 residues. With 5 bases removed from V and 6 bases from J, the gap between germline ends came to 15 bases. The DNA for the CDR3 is TGTGCCAGCAGCCCCGGGACTGTCCTGGATACGCAGTATTTT. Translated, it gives CASSPGTVLDTQYF.

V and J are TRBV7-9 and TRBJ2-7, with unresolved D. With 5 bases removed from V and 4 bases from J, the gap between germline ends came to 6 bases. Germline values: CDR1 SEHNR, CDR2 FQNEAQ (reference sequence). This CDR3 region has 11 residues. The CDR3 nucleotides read TGTGCCAGCAGCCTTAATTACGAGCAGTACTTC. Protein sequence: CASSLNYEQYF.

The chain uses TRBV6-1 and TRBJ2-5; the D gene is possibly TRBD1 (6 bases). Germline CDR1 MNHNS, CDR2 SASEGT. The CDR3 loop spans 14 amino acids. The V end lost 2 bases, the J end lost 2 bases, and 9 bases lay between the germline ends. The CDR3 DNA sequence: TGTGCCAGCAGTGAAACCCAGGGGCAAGAGACCCAGTACTTC. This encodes CASSETQGQETQYF.

Here the CDR3 reads CATSRTGAGGELFF. Written as DNA, the CDR3 is TGTGCCACCAGTCGGACAGGGGCTGGCGGGGAGCTGTTTTTT. The chain combines TRBV24-1 with TRBJ2-2; 9 bases map to TRBD1. V was clipped by 6 bases and J by 7 bases; unmatched bases: 5. CDR3 length equals 14 residues. Germline CDR1 and CDR2: KGHDR and SFDVKD.

The DNA of the CDR3 is TGTGCTAGTGGTTTTTTTGCGGGGGGAATAGGAGATACGCAGTATTTT. This translates into CASGFFAGGIGDTQYF. The genes are TRBV12-5 and TRBJ2-3, with 8 positions matching TRBD2. Germline V gives CDR1 LGHNT, CDR2 FRNRAP. There are 16 residues in the CDR3. The trim removed 3 bases at V and 5 bases at J, leaving 10 bases unmatched. The full variable domain, its missing parts supplied by reference TRBV12-5 and TRBJ2-3, is DARVTQTPRHKVTEMGQEVTMRCQPILGHNTVFWYRQTMMQGLELLAYFRNRAPLDDSGMPKDRFSAEMPDATLATLKIQPSEPRDSAVYFCASGFFAGGIGDTQYFGPGTRLTVL.

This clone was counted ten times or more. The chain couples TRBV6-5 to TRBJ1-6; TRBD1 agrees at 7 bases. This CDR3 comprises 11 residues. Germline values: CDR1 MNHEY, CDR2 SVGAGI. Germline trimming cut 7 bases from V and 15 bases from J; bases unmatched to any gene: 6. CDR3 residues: CASNQGDILHF. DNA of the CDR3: TGTGCCAGCAACCAGGGGGACATCCTCCACTTT.

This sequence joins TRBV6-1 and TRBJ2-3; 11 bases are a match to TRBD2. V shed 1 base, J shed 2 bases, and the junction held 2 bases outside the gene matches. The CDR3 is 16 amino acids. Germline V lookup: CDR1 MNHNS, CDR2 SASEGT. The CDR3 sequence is CASSEGLAGFTDTQYF. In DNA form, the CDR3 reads TGTGCCAGCAGTGAAGGACTAGCGGGGTTCACAGATACGCAGTATTTT.

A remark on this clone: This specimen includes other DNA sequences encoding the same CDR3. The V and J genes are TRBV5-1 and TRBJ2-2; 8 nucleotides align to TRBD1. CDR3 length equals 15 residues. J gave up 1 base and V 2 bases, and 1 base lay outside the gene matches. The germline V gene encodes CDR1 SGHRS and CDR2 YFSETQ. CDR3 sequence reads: CASSLGQGNTGELFF. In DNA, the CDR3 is TGCGCCAGCAGCTTAGGACAGGGGAACACCGGGGAGCTGTTTTTT.